The clone carrying this T cell receptor (beta chain) occurred a few times. The V end lost 5 bases, the J end lost 2 bases, and 13 bases lay between the germline ends. The CDR3 runs to 16 residues. Germline CDR1 LNHDA, CDR2 SQIVND (reference sequence). Primers: 60 Vbeta forward and 13 Jbeta reverse. The assay was immunoSEQ multiplex PCR, and TCRdb's table has in-frame clones only and misses some. The sample shows under 120,000 clones, roughly 85% of them seen only once. The sample originates from a study of cytomegalovirus exposure and HLA in healthy donors. Background on the study: Samples from HLA-typed donors yielded about 85 million unique TCRs in an early data release.

The chain joins TRBV19 to TRBJ2-6; D possibly corresponds to TRBD1 (5 bases). The source is a woman between 35 and 50 years old in good health and CMV-seronegative. The sequencing sample was made of PBMCs. The CDR3 DNA reads TGTGCCAGTAGTCGAGGACATCTCACTGGGGCCAACGTCCTGACTTTC. Residues: CASSRGHLTGANVLTF.